This TCR beta chain was recovered during a study of T cell responses to AZD1222 COVID-19 vaccine. With regard to this clone: Its antigen is currently unknown.

Using immunoSEQ multiplex PCR, the repertoire was profiled, and TCRdb retains in-frame clones only, with some absent. The sample contains 150,000 to 200,000 clones, 80% to 95% of which appear only once. Study results and limitations: The CD4 TCRs associated with vaccination extended across spike and predominated at 160-218 and 743-854.

Deletions cut 3 bases from V and 0 bases from J, with 13 bases between. Germline CDR1 SGHRS, CDR2 YFSETQ. The CDR3 length is 16 residues. This TCR derives from an adult in good health. The chain couples TRBV5-1 to TRBJ1-3; possibly TRBD1 for D (5 bases). The material was peripheral blood, obtained on day 0 of AZD1222 vaccination. CDR3 protein: CASSSDYRNSGNTIYF. The DNA of the CDR3 is TGCGCCAGCAGCTCAGACTACAGGAACTCTGGAAACACCATATATTTT.